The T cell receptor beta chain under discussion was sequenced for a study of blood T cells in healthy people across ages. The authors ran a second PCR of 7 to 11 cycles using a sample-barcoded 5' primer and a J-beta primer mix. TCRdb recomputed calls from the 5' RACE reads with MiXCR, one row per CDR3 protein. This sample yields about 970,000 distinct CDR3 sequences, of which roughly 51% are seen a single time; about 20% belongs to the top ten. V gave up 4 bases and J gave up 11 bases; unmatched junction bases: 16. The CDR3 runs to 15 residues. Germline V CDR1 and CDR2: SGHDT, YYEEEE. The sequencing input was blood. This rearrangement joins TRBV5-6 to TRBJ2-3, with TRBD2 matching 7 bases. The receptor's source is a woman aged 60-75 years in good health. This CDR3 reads CASSPRDYRTDMQYF. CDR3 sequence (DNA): TGTGCCAGCAGCCCCCGGGACTACCGTACAGACATGCAGTATTTT.